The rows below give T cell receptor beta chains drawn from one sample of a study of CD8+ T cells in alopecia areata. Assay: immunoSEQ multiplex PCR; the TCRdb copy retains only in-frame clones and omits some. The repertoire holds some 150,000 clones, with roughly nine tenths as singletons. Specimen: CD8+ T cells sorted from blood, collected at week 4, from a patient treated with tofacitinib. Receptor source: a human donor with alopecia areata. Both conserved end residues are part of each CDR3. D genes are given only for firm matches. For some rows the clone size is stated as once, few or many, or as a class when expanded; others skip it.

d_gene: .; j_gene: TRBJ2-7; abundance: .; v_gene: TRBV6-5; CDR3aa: CASSALDSYEQYF; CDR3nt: TGTGCCAGCAGTGCATTGGACAGCTACGAGCAGTACTTC
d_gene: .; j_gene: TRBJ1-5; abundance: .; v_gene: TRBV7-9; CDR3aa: CASSAGEYSNQPQHF; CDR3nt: TGTGCCAGCAGCGCCGGGGAGTATAGCAATCAGCCCCAGCATTTT
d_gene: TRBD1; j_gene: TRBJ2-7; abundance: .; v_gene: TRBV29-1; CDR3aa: CSAHPTGSYEQYF; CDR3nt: TGCAGCGCACACCCGACAGGGTCCTACGAGCAGTACTTC
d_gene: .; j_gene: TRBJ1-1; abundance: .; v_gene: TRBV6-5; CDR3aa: CASSYSRAGDTEAFF; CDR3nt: TGTGCCAGCAGTTACTCAAGGGCAGGGGACACTGAAGCTTTCTTT
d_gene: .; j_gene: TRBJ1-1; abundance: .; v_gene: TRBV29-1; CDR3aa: CSVPSEAGLEAFF; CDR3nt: TGCAGCGTTCCTAGTGAAGCGGGACTTGAAGCTTTCTTT
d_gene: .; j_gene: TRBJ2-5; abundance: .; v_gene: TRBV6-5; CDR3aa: CASRQIFTEETQYF; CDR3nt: TGTGCCAGCAGACAGATCTTTACCGAAGAGACCCAGTACTTC
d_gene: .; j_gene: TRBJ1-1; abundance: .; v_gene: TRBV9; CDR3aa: CASSASEGGGTEAFF; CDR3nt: TGTGCCAGCAGCGCGTCAGAGGGAGGCGGCACTGAAGCTTTCTTT
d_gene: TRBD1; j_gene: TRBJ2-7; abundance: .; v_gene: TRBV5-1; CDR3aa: CASSSGQGDYEQYF; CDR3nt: TGCGCCAGCAGCTCCGGACAGGGGGACTACGAGCAGTACTTC
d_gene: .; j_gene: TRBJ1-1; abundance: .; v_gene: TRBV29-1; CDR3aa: CSVELRQGRGEAFF; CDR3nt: TGCAGCGTTGAACTACGGCAGGGACGTGGTGAAGCTTTCTTT
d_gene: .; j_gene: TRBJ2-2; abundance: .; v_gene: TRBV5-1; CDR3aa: CASSLPGSGGELFF; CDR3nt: TGCGCCAGCAGCTTGCCAGGATCGGGCGGGGAGCTGTTTTTT
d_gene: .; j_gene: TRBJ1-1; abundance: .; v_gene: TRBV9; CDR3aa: CASSVVPGTEAFF; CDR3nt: TGTGCCAGCAGCGTAGTCCCGGGCACTGAAGCTTTCTTT
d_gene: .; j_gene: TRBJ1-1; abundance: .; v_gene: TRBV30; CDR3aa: CAWSAGYEAFF; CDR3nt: TGTGCCTGGAGCGCAGGCTATGAAGCTTTCTTT
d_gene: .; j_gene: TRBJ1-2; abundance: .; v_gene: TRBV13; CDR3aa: CASSLGLAYGYTF; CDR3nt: TGTGCCAGCAGCTTAGGCCTCGCTTATGGCTACACCTTC
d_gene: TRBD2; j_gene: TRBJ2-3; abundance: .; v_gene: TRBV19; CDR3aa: CASSMRPSGKTDTQYF; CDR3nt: TGTGCCAGTAGTATGAGGCCTAGCGGGAAGACAGATACGCAGTATTTT
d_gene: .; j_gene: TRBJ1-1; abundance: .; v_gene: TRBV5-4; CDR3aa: CASSLGRNTEAFF; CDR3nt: TGTGCCAGCAGCTTGGGGCGGAACACTGAAGCTTTCTTT
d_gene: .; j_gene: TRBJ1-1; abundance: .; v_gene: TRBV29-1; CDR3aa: CSVGRGNTEAFF; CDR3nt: TGCAGCGTTGGACGCGGTAACACTGAAGCTTTCTTT
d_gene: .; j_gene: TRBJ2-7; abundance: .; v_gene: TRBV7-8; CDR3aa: CASSPSSPGEQYF; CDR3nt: TGTGCCAGCAGCCCCTCAAGTCCTGGGGAGCAGTACTTC
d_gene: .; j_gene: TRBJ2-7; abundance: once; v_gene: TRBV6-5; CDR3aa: CASSYDSGQTYEQYF; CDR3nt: TGTGCCAGCAGTTACGATTCGGGGCAGACCTACGAGCAGTACTTC
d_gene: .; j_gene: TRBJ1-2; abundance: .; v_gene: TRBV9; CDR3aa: CASSEGQGTYGYTF; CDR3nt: TGTGCCAGCAGCGAGGGACAAGGGACATATGGCTACACCTTC
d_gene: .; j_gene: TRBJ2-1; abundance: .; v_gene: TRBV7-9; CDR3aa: CASSLAGSYNEQFF; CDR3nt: TGTGCCAGCAGCTTAGCTGGGAGCTACAATGAGCAGTTCTTC
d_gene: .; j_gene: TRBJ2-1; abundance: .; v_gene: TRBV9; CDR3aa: CASSRDRALAGAGNEQFF; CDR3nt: TGTGCCAGCAGCCGGGACAGGGCCCTAGCGGGGGCGGGCAATGAGCAGTTCTTC
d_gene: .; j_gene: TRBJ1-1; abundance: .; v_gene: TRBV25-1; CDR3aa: CASSEYLEAFF; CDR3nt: TGTGCCAGCAGTGAATATCTTGAAGCTTTCTTT
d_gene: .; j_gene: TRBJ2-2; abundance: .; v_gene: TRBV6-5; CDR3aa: CASSGLTGELFF; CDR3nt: TGTGCCAGCAGTGGATTGACCGGGGAGCTGTTTTTT
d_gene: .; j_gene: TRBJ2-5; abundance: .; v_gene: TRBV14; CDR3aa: CASSLGRGIGETQYF; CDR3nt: TGTGCCAGCAGCCTGGGGCGAGGGATCGGAGAGACCCAGTACTTC
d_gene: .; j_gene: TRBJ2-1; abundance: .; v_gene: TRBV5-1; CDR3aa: CASSPYSYSYNEQFF; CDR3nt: TGCGCCAGCAGCCCCTACTCGTATTCCTACAATGAGCAGTTCTTC
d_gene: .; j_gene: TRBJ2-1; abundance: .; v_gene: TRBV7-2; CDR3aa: CASSLVSDGPSNNEQFF; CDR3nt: TGTGCCAGCAGCTTAGTTAGCGACGGACCTTCCAACAATGAGCAGTTCTTC
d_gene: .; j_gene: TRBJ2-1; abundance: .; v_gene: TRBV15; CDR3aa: CATSRRRDYNEQFF; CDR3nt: TGTGCCACCAGCAGACGGAGGGACTACAATGAGCAGTTCTTC
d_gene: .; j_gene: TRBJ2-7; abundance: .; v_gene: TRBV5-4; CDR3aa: CASSWTPGRQYF; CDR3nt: TGTGCCAGCAGCTGGACCCCGGGACGGCAGTACTTC
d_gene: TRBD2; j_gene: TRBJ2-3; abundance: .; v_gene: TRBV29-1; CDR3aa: CSGEVAGAVLTDTQYF; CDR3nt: TGCAGCGGCGAGGTAGCGGGGGCCGTACTCACAGATACGCAGTATTTT
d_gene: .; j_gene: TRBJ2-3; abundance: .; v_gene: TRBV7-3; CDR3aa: CASSLTGSPDTQYF; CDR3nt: TGTGCCAGCAGCTTAACAGGTAGCCCAGATACGCAGTATTTT
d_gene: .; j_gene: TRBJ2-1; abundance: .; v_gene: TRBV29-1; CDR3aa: CSEAQAHPFNEQFF; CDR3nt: TGCAGCGAAGCACAGGCACACCCTTTTAATGAGCAGTTCTTC
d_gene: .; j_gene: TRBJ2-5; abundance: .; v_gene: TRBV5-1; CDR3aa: CASSLSPRSQETQYF; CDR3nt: TGCGCCAGCAGCTTGAGTCCCCGAAGCCAAGAGACCCAGTACTTC
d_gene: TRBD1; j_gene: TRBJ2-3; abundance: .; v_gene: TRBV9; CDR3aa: CASSVASGGNTDTQYF; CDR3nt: TGTGCCAGCAGCGTAGCTTCAGGGGGCAACACAGATACGCAGTATTTT
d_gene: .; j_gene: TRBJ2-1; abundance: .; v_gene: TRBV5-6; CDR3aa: CASSLDPGHDNEQFF; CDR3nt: TGTGCCAGCAGCCTGGACCCTGGGCACGACAATGAGCAGTTCTTC
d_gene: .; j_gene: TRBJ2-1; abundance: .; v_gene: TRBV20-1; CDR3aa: CSARRGEQFF; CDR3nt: TGCAGTGCTAGACGCGGTGAGCAGTTCTTC
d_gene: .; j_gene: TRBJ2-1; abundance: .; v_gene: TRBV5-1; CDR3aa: CASIDSNEQFF; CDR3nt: TGCGCCAGCATAGACAGCAATGAGCAGTTCTTC
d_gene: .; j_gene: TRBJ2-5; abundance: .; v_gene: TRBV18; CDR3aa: CASSPKKLLETQYF; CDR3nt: TGTGCCAGCTCACCCAAAAAGTTACTAGAGACCCAGTACTTC
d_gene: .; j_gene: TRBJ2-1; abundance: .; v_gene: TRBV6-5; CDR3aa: CATRVYGDTYNEQFF; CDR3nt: TGTGCCACAAGAGTATACGGGGATACCTACAATGAGCAGTTCTTC
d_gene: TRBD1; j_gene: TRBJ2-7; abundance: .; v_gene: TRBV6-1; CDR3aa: CASSEGGTGSYEQYF; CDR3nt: TGTGCCAGCAGTGAAGGAGGGACAGGTTCCTACGAGCAGTACTTC
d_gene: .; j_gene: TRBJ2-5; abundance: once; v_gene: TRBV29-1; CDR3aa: CSCSWTKDSILQETQYF; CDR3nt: TGCAGCTGCTCCTGGACTAAGGACAGCATTCTCCAAGAGACCCAGTACTTC
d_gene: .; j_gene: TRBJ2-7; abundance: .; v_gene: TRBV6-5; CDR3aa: CASSAFLGAGYEQYF; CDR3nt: TGTGCCAGCAGCGCTTTTTTGGGGGCGGGTTACGAGCAGTACTTC
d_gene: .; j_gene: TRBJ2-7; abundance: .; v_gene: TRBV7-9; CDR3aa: CASSLPTSSYEQYF; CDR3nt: TGTGCCAGCAGCCTGCCGACGAGCAGCTACGAGCAGTACTTC
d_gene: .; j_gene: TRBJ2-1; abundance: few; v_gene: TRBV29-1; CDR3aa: CSVEASYNEQFF; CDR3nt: TGCAGCGTTGAGGCATCCTACAATGAGCAGTTCTTC
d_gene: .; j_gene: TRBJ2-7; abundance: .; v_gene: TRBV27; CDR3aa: CASSLSGYGSYEQYF; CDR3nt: TGTGCCAGCAGTTTATCCGGGTACGGCTCCTACGAGCAGTACTTC
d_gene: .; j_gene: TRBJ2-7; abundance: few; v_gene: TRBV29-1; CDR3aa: CSVEFDIPYEQYF; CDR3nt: TGCAGCGTTGAATTCGACATCCCCTACGAGCAGTACTTC